These T cell receptor beta chains were read from a single sample in a study of blood T cells in healthy people across ages. TCRdb fed the 5' RACE reads into MiXCR, producing one record per CDR3 protein. Among 1.4 million to 1.5 million distinct CDR3 sequences, 42% were seen once, and the ten largest hold less than 8%. The sequencing input was blood. Receptor source: a woman aged 18-29 years in good health. The conserved cysteine and the conserved F or W are not part of the CDR3 here. Each record gives: V gene, CDR3 protein.

v_gene: TRBV7-2; CDR3aa: ASSVKADLPSKQF
v_gene: TRBV7-9; CDR3aa: ASSRSGGDNEQF
v_gene: TRBV12-3/TRBV12-4; CDR3aa: ASSPWLANTGELF
v_gene: TRBV6-1; CDR3aa: ASGSTSSSYNEQF
v_gene: TRBV12-3/TRBV12-4; CDR3aa: ASSLSAGTGVSNSPLH
v_gene: TRBV30; CDR3aa: AWSVKGARTEAF
v_gene: TRBV5-6; CDR3aa: ASSSPQGSLLETQY
v_gene: TRBV6-1; CDR3aa: ASSEAINPSTDTQY
v_gene: TRBV2; CDR3aa: ARTEQGAGYGYT
v_gene: TRBV30; CDR3aa: AWSKGHNSPLH
v_gene: TRBV20-1; CDR3aa: SARGPGLASYEQY
v_gene: TRBV19; CDR3aa: APDGYT
v_gene: TRBV2; CDR3aa: ASSESSGRETQY
v_gene: TRBV24-1; CDR3aa: ATSDFGTDLYEQY
v_gene: TRBV4-2; CDR3aa: ASSQAGQGSSSGANVLT
v_gene: TRBV20-1; CDR3aa: SARVVRAYNEQF
v_gene: TRBV24-1; CDR3aa: ATSDERESRNEQF
v_gene: TRBV5-1; CDR3aa: ASTVSRTGGYEQY
v_gene: TRBV20-1; CDR3aa: SARDVKDGYT
v_gene: TRBV25-1; CDR3aa: ASSERFELTSIKTQY
v_gene: TRBV7-2; CDR3aa: ASSRNGGSIDTQY
v_gene: TRBV27; CDR3aa: ASSLLAGGQGAYYGYT
v_gene: TRBV7-9; CDR3aa: ASSLQGHPGHEQF
v_gene: TRBV2; CDR3aa: ASSEALTGVYNEQF
v_gene: TRBV25-1; CDR3aa: ASSDRTGDSKGYT
v_gene: TRBV3-1; CDR3aa: ASSQNRQGGPYEQY
v_gene: TRBV12-3/TRBV12-4; CDR3aa: ASSLGRGGTENEQF
v_gene: TRBV5-6; CDR3aa: ASSFAGTGGTHEQY
v_gene: TRBV12-3/TRBV12-4; CDR3aa: ASSLARKGAPGQEIQETQY
v_gene: TRBV20-1; CDR3aa: SAALPLAGGNEQF
v_gene: TRBV9; CDR3aa: ASSPGGTTNEKLF
v_gene: TRBV10-3; CDR3aa: AISAGGPTEAF
v_gene: TRBV6-4; CDR3aa: ANTLNPRTDSPLH
v_gene: TRBV29-1; CDR3aa: SAVKTGKGTEAF
v_gene: TRBV6-5; CDR3aa: ASSYAGGGEKLF
v_gene: TRBV29-1; CDR3aa: SAQRGDRGVNEQF
v_gene: TRBV4-1; CDR3aa: ASSQASGRTYEQY
v_gene: TRBV7-2; CDR3aa: ASSLLGFGLRAYEQY
v_gene: TRBV3-1; CDR3aa: ASSQSSAYSNQPQH
v_gene: TRBV11-2; CDR3aa: ASRERTSVYNEQY
v_gene: TRBV27; CDR3aa: ASSSFRGNYNEQF
v_gene: TRBV4-2; CDR3aa: ASSQDGARGHMGRTNYGYT
v_gene: TRBV12-3/TRBV12-4; CDR3aa: ASSLPVGVETDVEY
v_gene: TRBV27; CDR3aa: ASSLIRGKSDTEAF
v_gene: TRBV5-5; CDR3aa: ASSWYGRSTDTQY
v_gene: TRBV27; CDR3aa: ASSFGADQPQH
v_gene: TRBV12-3/TRBV12-4; CDR3aa: ASSFQGLHSGNTIY
v_gene: TRBV3-1; CDR3aa: AGSLPGADEAF
v_gene: TRBV6-5; CDR3aa: ASSYTERGIYGYT
v_gene: TRBV2; CDR3aa: ASAPSAKNIQY
v_gene: TRBV7-9; CDR3aa: ASSLALMTVY
v_gene: TRBV28; CDR3aa: ASSSSSGAGGSTDTQY
v_gene: TRBV12-3/TRBV12-4; CDR3aa: ASSLVLQGLRNTEAF
v_gene: TRBV7-2; CDR3aa: ASSLVVGLYGYT
v_gene: TRBV21-1; CDR3aa: ASSKGVAGGSWSYGYT
v_gene: TRBV6-5; CDR3aa: ASSYLVQGSNQPQH
v_gene: TRBV20-1; CDR3aa: SARDGSETEAF
v_gene: TRBV10-3; CDR3aa: AIRVDEGLAGRSYNEQF
v_gene: TRBV4-1; CDR3aa: ASSQEISARLNYEQY